The 23 T cell receptor beta chains listed next were all sequenced from one sample in a study of CD8 T cells in ankylosing spondylitis. Study-wide findings and caveats: A motif of 8 or 9 highly homologous TCR beta variants was seen as apparently characteristic of ankylosing spondylitis blood.

Their recognized antigens are unknown. TCRdb re-called the 5' RACE reads through MiXCR, storing one row per CDR3 protein. The sample yields around 440,000 distinct CDR3 sequences, roughly a sixth seen once. The sample was blood, either unsorted or a sorted T cell fraction (not recorded which). These receptors were taken from a male donor with ankylosing spondylitis.

The table lists this clonotype with many counts. CDR3 residues: CSARDISAGSTDTQYF. Here the CDR3 DNA reads TGCAGTGCTAGAGATATTTCGGCGGGAAGCACAGATACGCAGTATTTT. This chain uses TRBV20-1 with TRBJ2-3; D perhaps matches TRBD2 (6 bases). V dropped 0 bases and J dropped 0 bases, with 13 bases sitting between them. The CDR3 has 16 residues. Per the germline V gene, CDR1 is DFQATT and CDR2 is SNEGSKA (reference sequence).

In its sample, this clonotype was seen a few times. This chain connects TRBV30 to TRBJ2-3, with 8 bases fitting TRBD1. The germline V gene encodes CDR1 GTSNPN and CDR2 SVGIG (reference sequence). V was pared by 1 base and J by 4 bases, with 4 bases of the junction left unmatched. The CDR3 is 14 residues long. The CDR3 loop is CAWSAQGASDTQYF. CDR3 nucleotide sequence: TGTGCCTGGAGTGCCCAGGGGGCGTCAGATACGCAGTATTTT.

This clonotype has a handful of counts. V usage is TRBV7-3 and J usage is TRBJ2-5; 9 bases map to TRBD1. V shed 5 bases, J shed 6 bases, and the junction held 10 bases outside the gene matches. Germline CDR1 and CDR2: SGHTA and FQGTGA. The CDR3 is 15 residues long. CDR3 residues: CASSTGQGPPQTQYF. DNA of the CDR3: TGTGCCAGCAGCACGGGACAGGGACCCCCGCAGACCCAGTACTTC.

The rearrangement joins TRBV7-2 to TRBJ2-7; 10 bases align to TRBD2. Per germline, CDR1 SGHTA and CDR2 FQGNSA. J gave up 0 bases and V 5 bases, and 10 bases lay outside the gene matches. The CDR3 has 17 amino acids. CDR3 loop: CASSPGPPSGSSYEQYF. The DNA of the CDR3 is TGTGCCAGCAGCCCAGGGCCCCCTAGCGGGAGCTCCTACGAGCAGTACTTC.

The sample holds a few counts of this clonotype. The chain employs TRBV5-5 and TRBJ2-2; 9 positions match TRBD1. Trimming took 1 base from V and 3 from J; bases not matched to a gene: 7. This CDR3 has 17 amino acids. Germline values: CDR1 SGHKS, CDR2 YYEKEE (reference sequence). This CDR3 is CASSLTGQGSYTGELFF. The CDR3 region has the DNA TGTGCCAGCAGCTTGACGGGACAGGGATCCTACACCGGGGAGCTGTTTTTT.

The V call is TRBV20-1, the J call TRBJ2-7, with 7 bases fitting TRBD2. Germline assignment: CDR1 DFQATT and CDR2 SNEGSKA (reference sequence). The CDR3 runs to 13 residues. CDR3 coding DNA: TGCGGGATGACAGTGACGGGGGGCTACGAGCAGTACTTC. Translating gives CGMTVTGGYEQYF.

The rearrangement joins TRBV11-1 to TRBJ2-1; possibly TRBD1 for D (6 bases). V was shortened by 5 bases and J by 0 bases, with 11 bases between the two germline ends. The CDR3 sequence is 15 residues long. Germline CDR1 and CDR2: SGHAT and FQDESV (reference sequence). The CDR3 reads CASSNRESSYNEQFF. The CDR3 DNA reads as TGTGCCAGCAGCAACAGGGAGAGCTCCTACAATGAGCAGTTCTTC.

This chain uses TRBV20-1 with TRBJ2-3; 7 nucleotides align to TRBD2. Trimming at V came to 3 bases and at J to 11 bases, leaving 14 bases not matched to a gene. Germline CDR1 reads DFQATT; CDR2 reads SNEGSKA (reference sequence). The CDR3 contains 14 residues. The CDR3 DNA reads as TGCAGTGCTAGGGGGGGGGACGTTGAAGTGAGGCAGTATTTT. This translates into CSARGGDVEVRQYF.

J is TRBJ2-1 and V is TRBV6-5; D call uncertain. There are 16 residues in the CDR3. Looked up from germline, CDR1 is MNHEY and CDR2 is SVGAGI. The ends were cut back, 2 bases at V and 2 bases at J, with 13 bases in the middle. CDR3 sequence: CASSYGPGVTYNEQFF. In DNA, the CDR3 is TGTGCCAGCAGTTACGGCCCAGGAGTTACCTACAATGAGCAGTTCTTC.

The chain employs TRBV2 and TRBJ1-5, with 10 bases lining up with TRBD1. This CDR3 contains 18 residues. The V and J ends lost 6 bases and 1 base, in that order; junction bases with no gene match: 12. Germline-derived CDR1 and CDR2 are SNHLY and FYNNEI. The CDR3 region is CASSPTGGIYKSNQPQHF. CDR3 nucleotide sequence: TGTGCCAGCAGCCCGACAGGGGGCATATATAAGAGCAATCAGCCCCAGCATTTT.

The chain recombines TRBV27 with TRBJ1-6, with 8 bases identical to TRBD1. This CDR3 comprises 14 residues. V gave up 6 bases and J gave up 7 bases; unmatched junction bases: 5. Germline V gene lookup returns CDR1 MNHEY and CDR2 SMNVEV (reference sequence). The CDR3 sequence: CASRSDRENSPLHF. In nucleotides, the CDR3 is TGTGCCAGCAGATCGGACAGGGAAAATTCACCCCTCCACTTT.

There are a few counts of this clonotype. V usage is TRBV7-9 and J usage is TRBJ2-1, with TRBD1 identical over 8 bases. V dropped 5 bases and J dropped 7; count of bases not matched to a gene: 7. Looked up from germline, CDR1 is SEHNR and CDR2 is FQNEAQ (reference sequence). The CDR3 loop spans 14 amino acids. The DNA for the CDR3 is TGTGCCAGCAGCCCGAACAGACAGGGGAATGAGCAGTTCTTC. Translated, it gives CASSPNRQGNEQFF.

A word on this clonotype: Germline and junction disagree at one end, which may indicate a read error. V and J are TRBV20-1 and TRBJ1-3; 7 bases line up with TRBD1. The CDR3 is 14 residues long. Germline-derived CDR1 and CDR2 are DFQATT and SNEGSKA (reference sequence). In DNA form, the CDR3 reads TGCAGTGCAAGCATGACAGGGTCAGGAATCACCATATATTTT. Translating gives CSASMTGSGITIYF.

The chain has TRBV6-2 or TRBV6-3 and TRBJ2-7; 9 positions agree with TRBD2. The CDR3 loop spans 16 amino acids. CDR1 is MNHEY and CDR2 is SVGEGT in the germline V gene. V shed 2 bases, J shed 2 bases, and the junction held 7 bases outside the gene matches. The CDR3 region is CASSYTLAGQAYEQYF. The CDR3 DNA follows: TGTGCCAGCAGTTACACCCTAGCGGGACAAGCCTACGAGCAGTACTTC.

For the CDR3, the DNA is TGCAGTGCTAGAGATCGTACCAGGGGGCCCCACGAGCAGTACTTC. Translation: CSARDRTRGPHEQYF. The chain uses TRBV20-1 and TRBJ2-7; TRBD1 aligns across 8 bases. With 0 bases clipped from V and 5 bases from J, the junction kept 9 bases outside the gene matches. CDR3 length equals 15 residues. Germline loops: CDR1 DFQATT, CDR2 SNEGSKA (reference sequence).

The CDR3 DNA sequence: TGTGCCATCAGTCCGACAGGGGCTGGAAACACCATATATTTT. Translation: CAISPTGAGNTIYF. The chain joins TRBV10-3 to TRBJ1-3; 8 nucleotides match TRBD1. The length of the CDR3 is 14 residues. Trimming cost V 5 bases and J 2 bases; bases outside gene matches: 2. Germline CDR1 ENHRY, CDR2 SYGVKD.

This clonotype was seen a handful of times. The chain joins TRBV11-2 to TRBJ2-3; a possible D gene is TRBD2 (5 bases). The germline V gene encodes CDR1 SGHAT and CDR2 FQNNGV. Between the trimmed V and J ends, which lost 2 bases and 4 bases, there was a span of 16 bases. The CDR3 has 16 amino acids. The CDR3 DNA is TGTGCCAGCAGCTTAAGCGGCCGAGGCGTTCCAGATACGCAGTATTTT. It encodes CASSLSGRGVPDTQYF.

J is TRBJ2-5 and V is TRBV20-1, with unresolved D. The V end was cut by 0 bases, the J end by 4 bases, with 9 bases between. The CDR3 has 13 amino acids. In germline, CDR1 is DFQATT, CDR2 SNEGSKA (reference sequence). CDR3 residues: CSAREFMLETQYF. CDR3 coding DNA: TGCAGTGCTAGAGAATTCATGTTAGAGACCCAGTACTTC.

This clonotype has only a few counts. This chain uses TRBV5-1 with TRBJ2-7; tentative D call: TRBD2 (5 bases). Trimming took off 2 bases at V and 3 bases at J, with 12 bases between the two ends. CDR1 is SGHRS, CDR2 YFSETQ, per germline. This CDR3 has 14 amino acids. CDR3 residues: CASSFGGEGYEQYF. CDR3 in DNA: TGCGCCAGCAGCTTTGGCGGAGAGGGCTACGAGCAGTACTTC.

In this sample, this clonotype turned up a few times. The V and J genes are TRBV28 and TRBJ2-7; 7 bases line up with TRBD1. The CDR3 loop spans 16 amino acids. J gave up 1 base and V 6 bases, and 12 bases lay outside the gene matches. Germline CDR1 and CDR2: MDHEN and SYDVKM. The CDR3 nucleotides read TGTGCCAGCAGACGAGCCGGACAGGTTCAATCCTACGAGCAGTACTTC. Encoded protein: CASRRAGQVQSYEQYF.

This clonotype was seen many times. The rearrangement joins TRBV11-2 to TRBJ1-1; D gene uncertain. Germline CDR1 is SGHAT and CDR2 is FQNNGV. This CDR3 region has 14 residues. Trimming took 5 bases from V and 1 from J, leaving 11 bases between them. This CDR3 is CASSPPWQNTEAFF. CDR3 sequence (DNA): TGTGCCAGCAGCCCCCCTTGGCAGAACACTGAAGCTTTCTTT. Together with reference TRBV11-2 and TRBJ1-1, the CDR3 gives the full variable domain: EAGVAQSPRYKIIEKRQSVAFWCNPISGHATLYWYQQILGQGPKLLIQFQNNGVVDDSQLPKDRFSAERLKGVDSTLKIQPAKLEDSAVYLCASSPPWQNTEAFFGQGTRLTVV.

The chain recombines TRBV6-5 with TRBJ2-3; D may be TRBD1 (6 bases). The CDR3 extends over 16 amino acids. V was pared by 2 bases and J by 4 bases, with 16 bases between. Germline V gives CDR1 MNHEY, CDR2 SVGAGI. This CDR3 reads CASSYRTASVPDTQYF. DNA for the CDR3: TGTGCCAGCAGTTACCGGACAGCCAGTGTTCCAGATACGCAGTATTTT.

This sequence joins TRBV4-3 and TRBJ2-7; 16 bases agree with TRBD2. Germline trimming cut 0 bases from V and 6 bases from J; bases unmatched to any gene: 8. The germline gives CDR1 LGHNA, CDR2 YSLEER. The CDR3 has 18 residues. CDR3 sequence: CASSQDAGTSGRAREQYF. CDR3 in DNA: TGCGCCAGCAGCCAAGATGCGGGGACTAGCGGGAGGGCCCGCGAGCAGTACTTC.